This is a list of T cell receptor beta chains from one sample in a study of lymphopenia after photon versus proton radiotherapy. Sequenced by immunoSEQ multiplex PCR; TCRdb stores in-frame clones only, minus some. Among about 68,000 clones, roughly 93% were seen once, and the ten largest hold 2.5% to 3%. This specimen was peripheral blood, taken from a patient treated with photon-based radiotherapy. The receptors were sampled from an older woman with pancreatic cancer. The CDR3 runs from the conserved cysteine through the conserved F or W. The D gene is left open where the match is weak. The size field is filled for only some rows; it gives once, few, many or a size class.

clone size: NA
V gene: TRBV19
J gene: TRBJ1-5
D gene: TRBD1
CDR3 DNA: TGTGCCAGCGCTAGCCGGGACAGGGGGAAACTCAATCAGCCCCAGCATTTT
CDR3 protein: CASASRDRGKLNQPQHF

clone size: few
V gene: TRBV7-2
J gene: TRBJ2-7
D gene: TRBD2
CDR3 DNA: TGTGCCAGCAGCTCCTTTGGACTAGCGAGCTCCTACGAGCAGTACTTC
CDR3 protein: CASSSFGLASSYEQYF

clone size: NA
V gene: TRBV19
J gene: TRBJ2-5
D gene: NA
CDR3 DNA: TGTGCCAGTAGTATCCAGGTTGGACAAGAGACCCAGTACTTC
CDR3 protein: CASSIQVGQETQYF

clone size: NA
V gene: TRBV19
J gene: TRBJ1-1
D gene: NA
CDR3 DNA: TGTGCCAGTATCAGGCCGGGACCGATTAACACTGAAGCTTTCTTT
CDR3 protein: CASIRPGPINTEAFF

clone size: NA
V gene: TRBV6-1
J gene: TRBJ1-5
D gene: NA
CDR3 DNA: TGTGCCAGCAGTGAAATTTCCGGAACCAATCAGCCCCAGCATTTT
CDR3 protein: CASSEISGTNQPQHF

clone size: NA
V gene: TRBV6-1
J gene: TRBJ2-5
D gene: TRBD1
CDR3 DNA: TGTGCCAGCATCAACAGGGGCCTCCAAGAGACCCAGTACTTC
CDR3 protein: CASINRGLQETQYF

clone size: NA
V gene: TRBV6-5
J gene: TRBJ2-5
D gene: NA
CDR3 DNA: TGTGCCAGCAGTTACACAGGGAGGTTGGAGACCCAGTACTTC
CDR3 protein: CASSYTGRLETQYF

clone size: NA
V gene: TRBV7-3
J gene: TRBJ2-3
D gene: TRBD2
CDR3 DNA: TGTGCCAGCAGCTCTCTGGGCGGGAGGGCCACGGATACGCAGTATTTT
CDR3 protein: CASSSLGGRATDTQYF

clone size: NA
V gene: TRBV19
J gene: TRBJ2-4
D gene: NA
CDR3 DNA: TGTGCCACCTCCCAGGGGCCCAAAAACATTCAGTACTTC
CDR3 protein: CATSQGPKNIQYF

clone size: NA
V gene: TRBV11-2
J gene: TRBJ1-2
D gene: NA
CDR3 DNA: TGTGCCAGCAGCTTAGGTCTCAGGACTCTGAACTATGGCTACACCTTC
CDR3 protein: CASSLGLRTLNYGYTF

clone size: once
V gene: TRBV6-6
J gene: TRBJ1-5
D gene: NA
CDR3 DNA: TGTGCCAGCAGTTACTCGATTGGGTTAGGCAATCAGCCCCAGCATTTT
CDR3 protein: CASSYSIGLGNQPQHF

clone size: NA
V gene: TRBV19
J gene: TRBJ2-1
D gene: TRBD2
CDR3 DNA: TGTGCCAGTAGTGTCGGGACTAGCGCATCGGACTACAATGAGCAGTTCTTC
CDR3 protein: CASSVGTSASDYNEQFF

clone size: NA
V gene: TRBV6-5
J gene: TRBJ1-5
D gene: TRBD1
CDR3 DNA: TGTGCCAGCAGTCCCCGCGGACAGGGTGAAAAGCCCCAGCATTTT
CDR3 protein: CASSPRGQGEKPQHF

clone size: NA
V gene: TRBV19
J gene: TRBJ1-2
D gene: NA
CDR3 DNA: TGTGCCAGTAATTACGGGCAGGAAGGCGGCTACACCTTC
CDR3 protein: CASNYGQEGGYTF

clone size: NA
V gene: TRBV7-2
J gene: TRBJ2-1
D gene: NA
CDR3 DNA: TGTGCCAGCAGCTTAGCGAGGGACAAGGGGTGGAATGAGCAGTTCTTC
CDR3 protein: CASSLARDKGWNEQFF

clone size: NA
V gene: TRBV5-4
J gene: TRBJ1-6
D gene: TRBD1
CDR3 DNA: TGTGCCAGCAGCCACCGGGACAGGAATTCACCCCTCCACTTT
CDR3 protein: CASSHRDRNSPLHF

clone size: NA
V gene: TRBV28
J gene: TRBJ2-3
D gene: NA
CDR3 DNA: TGTGCCAGCCTTTCCTCCACCGGGATATCGGGAGATACGCAGTATTTT
CDR3 protein: CASLSSTGISGDTQYF

clone size: few
V gene: TRBV5-1
J gene: TRBJ1-2
D gene: NA
CDR3 DNA: TGCGCCAGCAGCTTCCTTCAGGAACTTGGCTACACCTTC
CDR3 protein: CASSFLQELGYTF

clone size: NA
V gene: TRBV5-4
J gene: TRBJ2-1
D gene: TRBD2
CDR3 DNA: TGTGCCAGCAGCTTTGGACTAGCGGGGGGAAATGAGCAGTTCTTC
CDR3 protein: CASSFGLAGGNEQFF

clone size: NA
V gene: TRBV13
J gene: TRBJ2-3
D gene: NA
CDR3 DNA: TGTGCCAGCAGCTTAAACACTATCCGCACAGATACGCAGTATTTT
CDR3 protein: CASSLNTIRTDTQYF

clone size: NA
V gene: TRBV18
J gene: TRBJ1-6
D gene: TRBD1
CDR3 DNA: TGTGCCAGCTCAGGGGACAGGGACTCACCCCTCCACTTT
CDR3 protein: CASSGDRDSPLHF

clone size: NA
V gene: TRBV18
J gene: TRBJ2-1
D gene: TRBD2
CDR3 DNA: TGTGCCAGCTCTCCGACTAGCGGGAGGATAAATGAGCAGTTCTTC
CDR3 protein: CASSPTSGRINEQFF

clone size: NA
V gene: TRBV19
J gene: TRBJ2-3
D gene: TRBD1
CDR3 DNA: TGTGCCAGTAGTCATATGGGACAGGGGTCAGATACGCAGTATTTT
CDR3 protein: CASSHMGQGSDTQYF

clone size: once
V gene: TRBV7-9
J gene: TRBJ1-2
D gene: NA
CDR3 DNA: TGTGCCAGCAGCTTATCCCAGGGTATGCGGGGCTACACCTTC
CDR3 protein: CASSLSQGMRGYTF

clone size: NA
V gene: TRBV18
J gene: TRBJ2-7
D gene: TRBD1
CDR3 DNA: TGTGCCAGCTCACGGTTGGGCAGGGGGTACGAGCAGTACTTC
CDR3 protein: CASSRLGRGYEQYF

clone size: NA
V gene: TRBV19
J gene: TRBJ1-3
D gene: NA
CDR3 DNA: TGTGCCAGTAGTATAGTTGGCAGACTCTCTGGAAACACCATATATTTT
CDR3 protein: CASSIVGRLSGNTIYF